This T cell receptor (beta chain) came from a study of T cell changes during pregnancy in multiple sclerosis. V shed 6 bases and J 0 bases; nucleotides not matched to a gene: 7. Germline CDR1 reads SQVTM; CDR2 reads ANQGSEA. The CDR3 extends over 14 amino acids. Clones were sequenced by immunoSEQ multiplex PCR, and TCRdb holds only the in-frame ones, with some missing. Here the sample spans tens of thousands of clones, approximately 90% being singletons. The rearrangement uses TRBV29-1 and TRBJ1-1; TRBD1 aligns across 7 bases. This specimen was peripheral blood, taken before pregnancy. This receptor was identified in a female donor with multiple sclerosis, enrolled in a pregnancy study. CDR3 coding DNA: TGCAGCGTAAGACAGGGATTAGTGAACACTGAAGCTTTCTTT. Protein: CSVRQGLVNTEAFF.